A single sample gave rise to the 5 T cell receptor beta chains below, sequenced in a study of blood T cells in healthy people across ages. Primed by a sample-barcoded 5' primer and a J-beta primer mix, a second PCR proceeded for about 6 to 11 cycles. MiXCR was run by TCRdb on the 5' RACE reads, yielding one entry per CDR3 protein. The sample holds 2 million or so distinct CDR3 sequences, roughly 49% seen once. The sequencing input was blood. These receptors were taken from a woman in her thirties or forties in good health.

This clonotype was observed a few times. The chain is built from TRBV4-1 and TRBJ2-5, with D possibly being TRBD1 (6 bases). The CDR3 runs 15 residues. Deletions cut 0 bases from V and 4 bases from J, with 12 bases between. Germline CDR1 reads MGHRA; CDR2 reads YSYEKL. The CDR3 loop is CASSQDVRGSETQYF. As DNA, the CDR3 is TGCGCCAGCAGCCAAGATGTGAGGGGGTCAGAGACCCAGTACTTC.

V is TRBV25-1 and J is TRBJ2-4; no firm D call. The CDR3 totals 14 residues. Trimming stripped 4 bases from V and 5 bases from J, with 12 bases between. Germline CDR1 reads MGHDK; CDR2 reads SYGVNS. The CDR3 sequence is CASSGFRPENIQYF. The CDR3 nucleotides are TGTGCCAGCAGTGGTTTCCGGCCGGAAAACATTCAGTACTTC.

Only a few counts were recorded for this clonotype. The rearrangement joins TRBV6-2 or TRBV6-3 to TRBJ2-1; D gene uncertain. This CDR3 has 12 amino acids. V gave up 2 bases and J gave up 10 bases, with 9 bases separating them. Germline-derived CDR1 and CDR2 are MNHEY and SVGEGT. CDR3 DNA: TGTGCCAGCAGTTACGGGGTCGGGGAGCAGTTCTTC. Translated: CASSYGVGEQFF.

This clonotype was seen more than once but under ten times. This sequence joins TRBV11-1 and TRBJ1-2, with D maybe TRBD1 (6 bases). The germline CDR1 and CDR2 sequences are SGHAT and FQDESV (reference sequence). CDR3 length equals 16 residues. V was clipped by 4 bases and J by 8 bases, with 23 bases between them. Here the CDR3 reads CASSSEGYRVRGGYTF. The CDR3 bases are TGTGCCAGCAGCTCCGAGGGTTACAGGGTCCGTGGCGGCTACACCTTC.

As regards this clonotype: The junction departs from germline at one end; a sequencing error may be responsible. The chain employs TRBV9 and TRBJ1-2; D not resolved. Germline V gene lookup returns CDR1 SGDLS and CDR2 YYNGEE. The CDR3 is 16 amino acids. Here the CDR3 DNA reads TGTGCCAGCAGCGCCCATCTAAAGGAGTCTAACTATGGCTACATCTTC. As protein: CASSAHLKESNYGYIF.